This is a list of T cell receptor beta chains from one sample in a study of shared clonotypes between healthy human individuals. Produced via immunoSEQ multiplex PCR; TCRdb's table is partial and in-frame only. The sample carries roughly 550,000 clones, nearly 97% recorded once. The source material was naive CD8+ T cells sorted from blood. These receptors all come from a woman in her twenties or thirties in good health. Both conserved end residues are part of each CDR3. Fields, in order: CDR3 length, J gene, V gene, clone size, D gene, CDR3 protein, CDR3 DNA. A D gene is named only where the DNA matches it firmly. For some rows the clone size is stated as once, few or many, or as a class when expanded; others skip it.

>11|TRBJ2-5|TRBV19|.|.
CASRDQETQYF
TGTGCCAGTAGGGACCAAGAGACCCAGTACTTC
>13|TRBJ2-7|TRBV5-6|once|.
CASSLGQNHEQYF
TGTGCCAGCAGCTTGGGACAGAACCACGAGCAGTACTTC
>15|TRBJ2-7|TRBV28|.|.
CASSLGPGPNYEQYF
TGTGCCAGCAGTCTAGGACCGGGACCGAACTACGAGCAGTACTTC
>16|TRBJ2-2|TRBV6-5|.|TRBD2
CASSSRGDSWTGELFF
TGTGCCAGCAGTTCCCGGGGGGATAGTTGGACCGGGGAGCTGTTTTTT
>14|TRBJ2-1|TRBV15|.|.
CATSREGLGDEQFF
TGTGCCACCAGCAGAGAGGGGCTGGGGGATGAGCAGTTCTTC
>11|TRBJ1-5|TRBV9|.|.
CASSLNQPQHF
TGTGCCAGCAGCCTTAATCAGCCCCAGCATTTT
>12|TRBJ1-5|TRBV27|.|.
CASSTGGQPQHF
TGTGCCAGCAGTACAGGAGGTCAGCCCCAGCATTTT
>18|TRBJ2-7|TRBV2|.|TRBD2
CASSEDGGGREGFYEQYF
TGTGCCAGCAGTGAAGACGGGGGAGGACGGGAGGGCTTCTACGAGCAGTACTTC
>15|TRBJ2-2|TRBV4-2|.|.
CASSQAFRNTGELFF
TGTGCCAGCAGCCAAGCTTTCAGGAACACCGGGGAGCTGTTTTTT
>15|TRBJ2-6|TRBV4-1|once|.
CASGSQPSGANVLTF
TGCGCCAGCGGGTCTCAGCCCTCTGGGGCCAACGTCCTGACTTTC
>18|TRBJ1-4|TRBV19|.|TRBD1
CASSIPGQGFATNEKLFF
TGTGCCAGCTCAATCCCGGGACAGGGTTTCGCAACTAATGAAAAACTGTTTTTT
>17|TRBJ2-5|TRBV11-2|.|TRBD2
CASSLGVAGDGRETQYF
TGTGCCAGCAGCTTGGGAGTAGCGGGAGATGGAAGGGAGACCCAGTACTTC
>15|TRBJ2-3|TRBV27|.|.
CASKRGALGTDTQYF
TGTGCCAGCAAACGGGGGGCGCTCGGCACAGATACGCAGTATTTT
>14|TRBJ2-7|TRBV27|.|.
CASSFSGRSYEQYF
TGTGCCAGCAGTTTTAGCGGACGGTCCTACGAGCAGTACTTC
>14|TRBJ2-1|TRBV7-6|.|TRBD2
CASSLLAEVNEQFF
TGTGCCAGCAGCCTACTAGCGGAGGTGAATGAGCAGTTCTTC
>11|TRBJ1-2|TRBV19|.|.
CASSTGYGYTF
TGTGCCAGTAGTACGGGGTATGGCTACACCTTC
>11|TRBJ2-7|TRBV14|.|.
CASSRYYEQYF
TGTGCCAGCAGCAGATACTACGAGCAGTACTTC
>15|TRBJ2-7|TRBV29-1|.|.
CSVEVTSADSFEQYF
TGCAGCGTTGAAGTGACCAGCGCGGATTCGTTCGAGCAGTACTTC
>11|TRBJ2-7|TRBV5-8|.|TRBD1
CASSLRQGEYF
TGTGCCAGCAGCTTGCGACAGGGGGAGTACTTC
>13|TRBJ1-1|TRBV5-6|once|.
CASSLVEGPEAFF
TGTGCCAGCAGCTTGGTAGAGGGGCCGGAAGCTTTCTTT
>14|TRBJ2-7|TRBV29-1|.|TRBD2
CSVESSGSSYEQYF
TGCAGCGTTGAGTCTAGCGGGAGCTCCTACGAGCAGTACTTC
>13|TRBJ2-1|TRBV2|.|TRBD1
CASLGTGNNEQFF
TGTGCCAGCCTTGGGACAGGTAACAATGAGCAGTTCTTC
>11|TRBJ2-7|TRBV6-5|.|.
CASSSGREQYF
TGTGCCAGCAGTTCAGGTCGGGAGCAGTACTTC
>12|TRBJ2-7|TRBV19|.|.
CASSERASEQYF
TGTGCCAGTAGTGAGAGAGCTTCCGAGCAGTACTTC
>16|TRBJ1-5|TRBV19|.|.
CASSQFVTADNQPQHF
TGTGCCAGTAGTCAATTCGTTACGGCCGACAATCAGCCCCAGCATTTT
>13|TRBJ1-2|TRBV5-4|.|.
CASSTLQGDGYTF
TGTGCCAGCAGCACGTTACAGGGAGATGGCTACACCTTC
>15|TRBJ1-1|TRBV6-5|once|.
CASSYSADGDTEAFF
TGTGCCAGCAGTTACTCGGCAGACGGGGACACTGAAGCTTTCTTT
>16|TRBJ2-1|TRBV4-2|once|.
CASSQETGVGGNEQFF
TGTGCCAGCAGCCAAGAGACGGGTGTCGGGGGCAATGAGCAGTTCTTC
>14|TRBJ1-1|TRBV25-1|.|.
CASSPFQGNTEAFF
TGTGCCAGCAGCCCCTTCCAGGGGAACACTGAAGCTTTCTTT
>15|TRBJ2-1|TRBV18|.|TRBD1
CASSHRDSTYNEQFF
TGTGCCAGCTCGCACCGGGACAGCACCTACAATGAGCAGTTCTTC
>15|TRBJ2-3|TRBV23-1|.|.
CASFQTGQNTDTQYF
TGCGCCAGCTTCCAAACCGGACAGAACACAGATACGCAGTATTTT
>16|TRBJ2-1|TRBV28|.|TRBD2
CASSLDTLAGAGEQFF
TGTGCCAGCAGTTTAGATACACTAGCGGGAGCTGGTGAGCAGTTCTTC
>10|TRBJ2-7|TRBV20-1|.|.
CSARNHEQYF
TGCAGTGCTAGGAACCACGAGCAGTACTTC
>13|TRBJ1-1|TRBV30|few|.
CAWSPGANTEAFF
TGTGCCTGGTCTCCCGGGGCGAACACTGAAGCTTTCTTT
>14|TRBJ2-7|TRBV21-1|.|.
CAIPLRSRWWEQYF
TGTGCCATCCCTTTGCGGTCACGGTGGTGGGAGCAGTACTTC
>14|TRBJ2-1|TRBV28|.|.
CASSLRGAGDEQFF
TGTGCCAGCAGTTTACGGGGGGCTGGGGATGAGCAGTTCTTC
>16|TRBJ1-2|TRBV9|once|TRBD1
CASSGTGTWANYGYTF
TGTGCCAGTTCCGGGACAGGGACGTGGGCTAACTATGGCTACACCTTC
>14|TRBJ2-1|TRBV30|.|.
CAWSVHYTYNEQFF
TGTGCCTGGAGTGTACACTATACCTACAATGAGCAGTTCTTC
>12|TRBJ1-5|TRBV7-9|.|.
CASSRGDQPQHF
TGTGCCAGCAGCCGAGGGGATCAGCCCCAGCATTTT
>15|TRBJ1-2|TRBV18|.|TRBD1
CASSPDRPIYYGYTF
TGTGCCAGCTCCCCGGACAGGCCGATTTATTATGGCTACACCTTC
>15|TRBJ2-1|TRBV4-2|.|TRBD2
CASSQSSGSYNEQFF
TGTGCCAGCAGCCAATCTAGCGGCTCCTACAATGAGCAGTTCTTC
>16|TRBJ2-7|TRBV28|once|.
CASSLFPQGIYYEQYF
TGTGCCAGCAGTTTATTCCCCCAGGGGATATACTACGAGCAGTACTTC
>12|TRBJ1-2|TRBV27|once|.
CASRKGRDGYTF
TGTGCCAGCAGAAAGGGACGGGATGGCTACACCTTC
>15|TRBJ2-7|TRBV15|.|.
CATSRDRGRAEEQYF
TGTGCCACCAGCAGAGATCGGGGCAGGGCGGAGGAGCAGTACTTC
>13|TRBJ2-7|TRBV4-2|.|.
CASSQAAKYEQYF
TGTGCCAGCAGCCAAGCCGCGAAATACGAGCAGTACTTC